The clone carrying this TCR beta chain showed up just a few times. The data derive from a study of regulatory T cells in long-lasting Graves disease. Sample time point: newly diagnosed GD, antithyroid drugs for less than 3 months. Extracted PBMC RNA gave rise to the TCR library. The germline CDR1 and CDR2 sequences are KGHDR and SFDVKD. The CDR3 length is 15 residues. Trimming cost V 4 bases and J 4 bases; bases outside gene matches: 3. Arm-PCR of CDR3 regions and iRepertoire HTBI primers were the basis on which TCR beta libraries were built. TCRdb fed the multiplex PCR reads into MiXCR, producing one record per CDR3 protein. The table has hundreds of thousands of distinct CDR3 sequences, around 15% seen once. The sample was also reused in another study, on T cells in Graves' hyperthyroidism and ophthalmopathy.

The material sequenced was peripheral blood mononuclear cells (PBMCs), taken at new diagnosis, from a patient treated with antithyroid drugs. The chain couples TRBV24-1 to TRBJ1-2; 12 bases are a match to TRBD1. This sequence was found in a man aged 35 to 55 with Graves disease. In DNA, the CDR3 is TGTGCCACCAGTGAGGGGGACAGGGGGCCCTATGGCTACACCTTC. This translates into CATSEGDRGPYGYTF.